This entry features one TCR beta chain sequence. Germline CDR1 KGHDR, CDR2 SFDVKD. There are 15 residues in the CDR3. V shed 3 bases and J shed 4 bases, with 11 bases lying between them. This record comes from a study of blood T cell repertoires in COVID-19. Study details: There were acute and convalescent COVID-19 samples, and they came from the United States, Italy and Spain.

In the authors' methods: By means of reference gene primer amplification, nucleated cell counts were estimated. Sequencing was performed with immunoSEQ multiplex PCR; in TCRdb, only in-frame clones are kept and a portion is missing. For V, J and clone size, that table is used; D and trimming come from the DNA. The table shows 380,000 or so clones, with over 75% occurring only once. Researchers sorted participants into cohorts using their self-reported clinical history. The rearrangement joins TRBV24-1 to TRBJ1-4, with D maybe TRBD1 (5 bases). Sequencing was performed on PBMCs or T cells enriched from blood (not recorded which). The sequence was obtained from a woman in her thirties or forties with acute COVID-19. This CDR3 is CATSDPGGGNEKLFF. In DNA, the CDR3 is TGTGCCACCAGTGATCCTGGGGGAGGTAATGAAAAACTGTTTTTT.